These 17 T cell receptor beta chains originate from one sample sequenced in a study of shared clonotypes between healthy human individuals. Only in-frame clones appear in the TCRdb table, and some are missing; sequencing was by immunoSEQ multiplex PCR. This sample carries almost 750,000 clones, approximately 72% of them seen once, and the ten largest clones take under 2%. The sequenced sample consisted of memory CD4+ T cells sorted from blood. Subset here: CD45RA-negative fraction. The receptors shown here come from a woman aged 25 to 39 in good health.

The chain joins TRBV14 to TRBJ1-2, with 8 bases fitting TRBD1. This CDR3 is 16 amino acids long. Germline values: CDR1 SGHDN, CDR2 FVKESK. V lost 1 base and J lost 5; bases outside the gene matches: 9. The chain's CDR3 is CASSQGLGQGRYGYTF. The CDR3 region has the DNA TGTGCCAGCAGCCAAGGTTTAGGACAGGGAAGATATGGCTACACCTTC.

This rearrangement joins TRBV5-1 to TRBJ1-2; D remains ambiguous. The CDR3 sequence is 15 residues long. The V gene's germline CDR1 is SGHRS and CDR2 YFSETQ. V lost 7 bases to trimming and J lost 4 bases, with 20 bases between them. CDR3 sequence reads: CASASQQPESYGYTF. The CDR3 bases are TGCGCCAGCGCCTCACAACAACCGGAGAGCTATGGCTACACCTTC.

This clone turned up a few times. The chain has TRBV19 and TRBJ1-5, with D hard to call. CDR3 length: 13 residues. From germline, CDR1 is LNHDA and CDR2 SQIVND (reference sequence). The V end lost 7 bases, the J end lost 2 bases, and 9 bases lay between the germline ends. The CDR3, as DNA: TGTGCCAGTACCAATCGGGGCAATCAGCCCCAGCATTTT. Translated, it gives CASTNRGNQPQHF.

V usage is TRBV5-1 and J usage is TRBJ2-3, with D perhaps TRBD2 (6 bases). The CDR3 consists of 17 residues. Between the trimmed V and J ends, which lost 9 bases and 1 base, there was a span of 24 bases. Germline V lookup: CDR1 SGHRS, CDR2 YFSETQ. The CDR3 protein is CATTSGTGRLGTDTQYF. In DNA, the CDR3 is TGCGCCACCACGTCAGGGACTGGGAGGCTTGGCACAGATACGCAGTATTTT.

The chain couples TRBV18 to TRBJ1-2; 8 bases align to TRBD1. The CDR3 loop spans 15 amino acids. Germline values: CDR1 KGHSH, CDR2 LQKENI. The ends lost 2 bases at V and 2 bases at J; junction bases unmatched: 4. The CDR3 DNA sequence: TGTGCCAGCTCACCAACACAGGGGGAGAACTATGGCTACACCTTC. Translating it yields CASSPTQGENYGYTF.

This chain links TRBV10-1 with TRBJ1-2; 9 bases map to TRBD1. This CDR3 is 17 amino acids long. Germline trimming cut 7 bases from V and 4 bases from J; bases unmatched to any gene: 16. CDR1 and CDR2 (germline): WNHNN, SYGVQD (reference sequence). CDR3 amino acids: CASTQTRDRARSYGYTF. DNA for the CDR3: TGCGCCAGCACCCAGACCCGGGACAGGGCCCGGAGCTATGGCTACACCTTC.

This chain connects TRBV5-4 to TRBJ2-1, with D possibly TRBD2 on 6 matching bases. CDR1 and CDR2 (germline): SGHNT, YYREEE (reference sequence). V was pared by 4 bases and J by 4 bases, with 24 bases between. This CDR3 comprises 18 residues. The CDR3 DNA sequence: TGTGCCAGCAGCCCGCTACAATCTAGCGATAAGTTATACAATGAGCAGTTCTTC. Its protein is CASSPLQSSDKLYNEQFF.

Here the CDR3 DNA reads TGCGCCAGCAGTCCAGGGTTCAGTAGCGGGAGTACCAATGAGCAGTTCTTC. Its translation: CASSPGFSSGSTNEQFF. The genes are TRBV5-1 and TRBJ2-1, with 9 bases fitting TRBD2. This CDR3 is 17 amino acids long. Germline CDR1 is SGHRS and CDR2 is YFSETQ. V lost 5 bases to trimming and J lost 6 bases; unmatched junction nucleotides: 15.

The CDR3 sequence: CASSPQGRELFF. Written as DNA, the CDR3 is TGTGCCAGCAGCCCGCAGGGCCGGGAGCTGTTTTTT. V gene TRBV6-1 combines with J gene TRBJ2-2, with TRBD1 as a possible D gene (5 bases). CDR3 size: 12 residues. Trimming took off 6 bases at V and 9 bases at J, with 11 bases between the two ends. In germline, CDR1 is MNHNS, CDR2 SASEGT.

The chain carries TRBV7-9 and TRBJ2-7; the match to TRBD1 covers 8 bases. CDR3 length equals 14 residues. With V trimmed by 0 bases and J by 2 bases, 0 bases remained unmatched. CDR1 is SEHNR and CDR2 is FQNEAQ in the germline V gene (reference sequence). CDR3 sequence: CASSLADRAYEQYF. DNA for the CDR3: TGTGCCAGCAGCTTAGCGGACAGGGCCTACGAGCAGTACTTC.

CDR3 loop: CASSPRTDSTDTQYF. The CDR3 DNA follows: TGTGCCAGCAGTCCAAGGACGGACAGCACAGATACGCAGTATTTT. V gene TRBV6-5 combines with J gene TRBJ2-3; D is undetermined. Germline V lookup: CDR1 MNHEY, CDR2 SVGAGI. The CDR3 contains 15 residues. Trimming removed 5 bases from V and 0 bases from J, with 12 bases in between.

The rearrangement joins TRBV6-7 to TRBJ2-3, with TRBD2 identical over 7 bases. TRBV6-7 counts as an open reading frame of uncertain function. The CDR3 runs to 15 residues. With V trimmed by 6 bases and J by 6 bases, 12 bases remained unmatched. The CDR3 bases are TGTGCCAGCAGCTTGAGCGGCTATAGCGGGGATACGCAGTATTTT. This sequence encodes CASSLSGYSGDTQYF.

The J gene is TRBJ2-3, the V gene TRBV7-2; tentative D call: TRBD2 (6 bases). Trimming left V 5 bases short and J 3 bases short, with 18 bases between. Germline V gene data show CDR1 as SGHTA and CDR2 as FQGNSA. The CDR3 sequence is 16 residues long. The CDR3: CASSRLGLYATDTQYF. CDR3 in DNA: TGTGCCAGCAGCAGACTCGGACTATACGCTACAGATACGCAGTATTTT.

J is TRBJ1-1 and V is TRBV5-1, with a possible D match to TRBD1 (5 bases). Germline V gives CDR1 SGHRS, CDR2 YFSETQ. V was shortened by 0 bases and J by 0 bases, with 12 bases between the two germline ends. The CDR3 is 16 amino acids. The CDR3: CASSLDGQGMNTEAFF. The CDR3 nucleotides are TGCGCCAGCAGCTTGGACGGGCAGGGAATGAACACTGAAGCTTTCTTT.

This chain links TRBV7-2 with TRBJ1-2, with D unclear. The CDR3 length is 12 residues. Germline V gene data show CDR1 as SGHTA and CDR2 as FQGNSA. Deletions cut 3 bases from V and 9 bases from J, with 11 bases between. CDR3 residues: CASSFSPRSYTF. The DNA for the CDR3 is TGTGCCAGCAGCTTTTCACCCCGCAGCTACACCTTC.

This clone was seen once. The rearrangement uses TRBV25-1 and TRBJ2-5, with 8 bases fitting TRBD1. The CDR3 runs to 16 residues. Germline trimming cut 3 bases from V and 4 bases from J; bases unmatched to any gene: 10. Germline V gene lookup returns CDR1 MGHDK and CDR2 SYGVNS. CDR3 amino acids: CASSEPPTGEAETQYF. CDR3 nucleotide sequence: TGTGCCAGCAGTGAGCCCCCGACAGGGGAGGCAGAGACCCAGTACTTC.

This clone was found a few times. The V call is TRBV4-1, the J call TRBJ2-7; 8 nucleotides match TRBD2. The germline V gene has CDR1 MGHRA and CDR2 YSYEKL. The junction had 3 bases not matched to a gene; V was cut back by 3 bases and J by 2 bases. This CDR3 contains 14 residues. CDR3: CASSHREGAYEQYF. CDR3 bases: TGCGCCAGCAGCCATCGGGAGGGTGCCTACGAGCAGTACTTC.